The following is a T cell receptor beta chain sequence with its context. This specimen comes from a study of CD8 T cells in Susac syndrome. An input of roughly 0.5 to 1 ug of RNA was subjected to reverse transcription using random hexamers. Using its own MiXCR run on the immunoSEQ multiplex PCR reads, TCRdb lists one record per CDR3 protein. The repertoire holds 110,000 or so distinct CDR3 sequences, with about nine tenths as singletons. Germline V gives CDR1 LGHDT, CDR2 YNNKEL (reference sequence). The CDR3 extends over 17 amino acids. The V segment lost 2 bases and the J segment 3 bases; nucleotides outside the gene matches: 9.

The sequence was obtained from a human donor in good health. The rearrangement links TRBV3-1 to TRBJ2-1; 8 positions agree with TRBD1. The material sequenced was CD4+ T cells from PBMCs. The CDR3 region has the DNA TGTGCCAGCAGCCAACTCACGGGACAGGTTATCTACAATGAGCAGTTCTTC. Its protein product is CASSQLTGQVIYNEQFF.